A single sample is the source of the 31 T cell receptor beta chains below, sequenced in a study of cytomegalovirus exposure and HLA in healthy donors. TCRdb keeps only in-frame clones here, not all; method: immunoSEQ multiplex PCR. Found here are around 80,000 clones, roughly 95% of them singletons; the top ten hold around 0.69%. Material for sequencing was PBMCs. These receptor sequences come from a young woman in good health and CMV-seronegative.

The table lists this clone with a count of one. The genes are TRBV18 and TRBJ2-7; no definite D call. The germline V and J ends were trimmed by 3 bases and 1 base, with 10 bases remaining between them. CDR3 size: 14 residues. Germline V gene sequence: CDR1 KGHSH, CDR2 LQKENI. CDR3 in amino acids: CASSPDQASYEQYF. DNA of the CDR3: TGTGCCAGCTCACCCGATCAGGCATCCTACGAGCAGTACTTC.

This clone has only a few counts. The chain recombines TRBV6-1 with TRBJ2-7, with TRBD1 matching 8 bases. CDR3 size: 13 residues. Trimming cost V 10 bases and J 2 bases; bases outside gene matches: 7. The germline gives CDR1 MNHNS, CDR2 SASEGT. The CDR3 coding sequence is TGTGCCACGGACAGGGTCGATACCTACGAGCAGTACTTC. Its translation is CATDRVDTYEQYF.

The J gene is TRBJ2-5, the V gene TRBV20-1, with D unclear. V gave up 5 bases and J gave up 1 base, with 2 bases separating them. CDR1 DFQATT and CDR2 SNEGSKA come from the germline V gene (reference sequence). This CDR3 contains 10 residues. CDR3 DNA sequence: TGCAGTGCTCGCCAAGAGACCCAGTACTTC. Translation gives CSARQETQYF.

This chain links TRBV7-2 with TRBJ1-1, with 9 positions matching TRBD1. Germline CDR1 and CDR2: SGHTA and FQGNSA. The CDR3 spans 15 residues. J gave up 0 bases and V 3 bases, and 2 bases lay outside the gene matches. In nucleotides, the CDR3 is TGTGCCAGCAGCTTGGGGACAGGGATGAACACTGAAGCTTTCTTT. Translating gives CASSLGTGMNTEAFF.

The gene calls are TRBV7-2 and TRBJ2-2, with D unclear. The CDR3 is made up of 13 amino acids. The V and J ends lost 4 bases and 0 bases respectively, with 3 bases between them. Per germline, CDR1 SGHTA and CDR2 FQGNSA. CDR3 amino acids: CASSSPNTGELFF. Here the CDR3 DNA reads TGTGCCAGCAGCTCTCCGAACACCGGGGAGCTGTTTTTT.

The chain joins TRBV11-2 to TRBJ2-7; 8 nucleotides align to TRBD2. CDR1 SGHAT and CDR2 FQNNGV come from the germline V gene. This CDR3 spans 17 amino acids. The V gene end was trimmed by 4 bases and the J gene end by 0 bases; junction bases not matched to a gene: 11. The CDR3 DNA is TGTGCCAGCAGCTCCGTGTCTTTTGCGGGAGGCTCCTACGAGCAGTACTTC. It translates to CASSSVSFAGGSYEQYF.

The V gene is TRBV25-1, the J gene TRBJ2-5, with 14 bases identical to TRBD2. The V segment lost 6 bases and the J segment 11 bases; nucleotides outside the gene matches: 5. Germline CDR1 reads MGHDK; CDR2 reads SYGVNS. The CDR3 loop spans 13 amino acids. Written as DNA, the CDR3 is TGTGCCAGCAGCCGGACTAGCGGGGGGTTACAGTACTTC. Encoded protein: CASSRTSGGLQYF.

The gene calls are TRBV7-9 and TRBJ2-7; 7 positions agree with TRBD1. The CDR3 spans 19 residues. The V and J ends lost 4 bases and 1 base, in that order; junction bases with no gene match: 19. Germline CDR1 SEHNR, CDR2 FQNEAQ (reference sequence). CDR3 nucleotide sequence: TGTGCCAGCAGCTCGACCCGGTGGGACAGCAAGTCTGTATCCTACGAGCAGTACTTC. This codes for CASSSTRWDSKSVSYEQYF.

The chain links TRBV29-1 to TRBJ2-1, with 7 bases matching TRBD2. The CDR3 sequence is 15 residues long. V dropped 2 bases and J dropped 9; count of bases not matched to a gene: 13. From germline, CDR1 is SQVTM and CDR2 ANQGSEA. The CDR3 DNA is TGCAGCGTTGAATATCGCGAGGCGGGAGAAGGTGAGCAGTTCTTC. Amino acid sequence: CSVEYREAGEGEQFF.

The chain joins TRBV19 to TRBJ2-7; TRBD1 agrees at 10 bases. Per the germline V gene, CDR1 is LNHDA and CDR2 is SQIVND (reference sequence). The CDR3 extends over 13 amino acids. The V and J ends lost 8 bases and 4 bases, in that order; junction bases with no gene match: 5. CDR3 region: CASSDRGLYEQYF. The CDR3 DNA reads TGTGCCAGTTCCGACAGGGGGCTTTACGAGCAGTACTTC.

This chain joins TRBV11-3 and TRBJ2-3; tentatively, D is TRBD2 (6 bases). Germline CDR1 reads SGHNT; CDR2 reads YENEEA. The germline V and J ends were trimmed by 8 bases and 8 bases, with 14 bases remaining between them. This CDR3 comprises 12 residues. The CDR3 sequence: CASRRGGGTQYF. As DNA, the CDR3 is TGTGCCAGCCGGCGGGGCGGCGGTACGCAGTATTTT.

The V gene is TRBV11-3, the J gene TRBJ2-5; TRBD1 matches at 11 bases. Germline loops: CDR1 SGHNT, CDR2 YENEEA. V gave up 10 bases and J gave up 5 bases; unmatched junction bases: 9. The CDR3 has 14 amino acids. CDR3 residues: CATWTGGRWETQYF. CDR3 coding DNA: TGTGCCACCTGGACAGGGGGCAGGTGGGAGACCCAGTACTTC.

The chain recombines TRBV4-1 with TRBJ2-1; D gene uncertain. The CDR3 contains 12 residues. From germline, CDR1 is MGHRA and CDR2 YSYEKL. Trimming took 0 bases from V and 6 from J, leaving 3 bases between them. The CDR3 protein is CASSQDLNEQFF. The CDR3 DNA follows: TGCGCCAGCAGCCAAGATCTCAATGAGCAGTTCTTC.

The chain combines TRBV20-1 with TRBJ2-1; a weak D match, TRBD2 (6 bases). CDR1 and CDR2 from the germline V gene are DFQATT and SNEGSKA (reference sequence). The ends were cut back, 6 bases at V and 12 bases at J, with 15 bases in the middle. The length of the CDR3 is 11 residues. The CDR3 DNA is TGCAGTGCCCCGAGCGGGTCGCGGCAGTTCTTC. It specifies CSAPSGSRQFF.

The chain employs TRBV9 and TRBJ2-7, with D tentatively TRBD2 (6 bases). Germline V gene sequence: CDR1 SGDLS, CDR2 YYNGEE. The CDR3 sequence is 18 residues long. The germline V and J ends were trimmed by 2 bases and 3 bases, with 24 bases remaining between them. The CDR3 here is CASSVALGTWDGNYEQYF. Written as DNA, the CDR3 is TGTGCCAGCAGCGTGGCTCTGGGGACTTGGGACGGGAACTACGAGCAGTACTTC.

The chain employs TRBV6-1 and TRBJ1-1, with D tentatively TRBD1 (5 bases). Germline values: CDR1 MNHNS, CDR2 SASEGT. This CDR3 has 14 residues. V lost 4 bases and J lost 1, with 10 bases in between. CDR3 protein: CASSVGGPNTEAFF. CDR3 sequence (DNA): TGTGCCAGCAGTGTCGGGGGACCGAACACTGAAGCTTTCTTT.

This clone appeared once. The chain joins TRBV2 to TRBJ2-5; 9 bases match TRBD2. CDR3 length: 15 residues. V was clipped by 6 bases and J by 0 bases; unmatched bases: 5. Germline CDR1 and CDR2: SNHLY and FYNNEI. CDR3 in DNA: TGTGCCAGCAGGCCGCGACTAGCGGACCAAGAGACCCAGTACTTC. Protein sequence: CASRPRLADQETQYF.

The chain combines TRBV9 with TRBJ2-6, with TRBD2 as a possible D gene (7 bases). V was trimmed by 7 bases and J by 1 base, leaving 15 bases between them. This CDR3 is 16 amino acids long. CDR1 and CDR2 (germline): SGDLS, YYNGEE. CDR3 sequence reads: CASSWGGASGANVLTF. The CDR3 coding sequence is TGTGCCAGCTCCTGGGGGGGGGCATCTGGGGCCAACGTCCTGACTTTC.

V is TRBV19 and J is TRBJ2-7; 13 nucleotides line up with TRBD2. Germline trimming cut 9 bases from V and 2 bases from J; bases unmatched to any gene: 10. Germline CDR1 reads LNHDA; CDR2 reads SQIVND (reference sequence). This CDR3 region has 16 residues. As DNA, the CDR3 is TGTGCCAGCAGTGCCCGGACTAGCGGGAGAACCTACGAGCAGTACTTC. It specifies CASSARTSGRTYEQYF.

The V call is TRBV4-3, the J call TRBJ2-3; the match to TRBD1 covers 9 bases. CDR1 is LGHNA and CDR2 is YSLEER in the germline V gene. The J segment lost 1 base and the V segment lost 4 bases, leaving 9 bases of the junction unmatched. The CDR3 has 17 amino acids. As DNA, the CDR3 is TGCGCCAGCAGCCCATATCTAAGGGACAGGGGCACAGATACGCAGTATTTT. Protein product: CASSPYLRDRGTDTQYF.

This clone occurred a few times. The genes are TRBV27 and TRBJ2-5; the D is unclear. The V gene's germline CDR1 is MNHEY and CDR2 SMNVEV (reference sequence). V was shortened by 5 bases and J by 1 base, with 8 bases between the two germline ends. The CDR3 is made up of 13 amino acids. The CDR3 DNA reads TGTGCCAGCAGTCGGAGAGCCCAAGAGACCCAGTACTTC. Amino acid sequence: CASSRRAQETQYF.

This clone was seen a single time. V is TRBV7-2 and J is TRBJ2-2; D ambiguous. The CDR3 totals 13 residues. Germline CDR1 and CDR2: SGHTA and FQGNSA. The V and J ends lost 5 bases and 0 bases respectively, with 4 bases between them. The CDR3 DNA follows: TGTGCCAGCAGCATTACGAACACCGGGGAGCTGTTTTTT. Translation: CASSITNTGELFF. The full variable domain, in which reference TRBV7-2 and TRBJ2-2 provide the parts outside the CDR3, is GAGVSQSPSNKVTEKGKDVELRCDPISGHTALYWYRQSLGQGLEFLIYFQGNSAPDKSGLPSDRFSAERTGGSVSTLTIQRTQQEDSAVYLCASSITNTGELFFGEGSRLTVL.

V gene TRBV4-1 combines with J gene TRBJ2-2; 11 bases line up with TRBD2. V lost 1 base, J lost 3 bases, and 1 base stayed unmatched. The CDR3 loop spans 16 amino acids. The germline CDR1 and CDR2 sequences are MGHRA and YSYEKL. CDR3 bases: TGCGCCAGCAGCCAAGTACTAGCGGGAGACACCGGGGAGCTGTTTTTT. Translating it yields CASSQVLAGDTGELFF.

The chain uses TRBV29-1 and TRBJ2-7; weak D call: TRBD1 (6 bases). V lost 8 bases and J lost 3, with 14 bases in between. The CDR3 is made up of 12 amino acids. Germline CDR1 SQVTM, CDR2 ANQGSEA. The CDR3 region is CSSRDNYYEQYF. The CDR3, as DNA: TGCAGCTCCCGGGACAACTACTACGAGCAGTACTTC.

This clone is a singleton in its sample. The gene calls are TRBV5-5 and TRBJ1-5; D is undetermined. Per the germline V gene, CDR1 is SGHKS and CDR2 is YYEKEE (reference sequence). The ends were cut back, 1 base at V and 1 base at J, with 9 bases in the middle. The CDR3 consists of 15 residues. The CDR3 DNA is TGTGCCAGCAGCTTGTTGGGAGACAGCAATCAGCCCCAGCATTTT. Its protein is CASSLLGDSNQPQHF.

This chain joins TRBV5-1 and TRBJ1-6, with D perhaps TRBD1 (6 bases). The length of the CDR3 is 15 residues. V was shortened by 0 bases and J by 5 bases, with 9 bases between the two germline ends. Germline CDR1 SGHRS, CDR2 YFSETQ. This CDR3 is CASSLGQGNNSPLHF. As DNA, the CDR3 is TGCGCCAGCAGCTTGGGGCAGGGGAATAATTCACCCCTCCACTTT.

On this clone itself: Distinct nucleotide sequences in the sample also encode this CDR3. The chain uses TRBV7-2 and TRBJ2-5, with D possibly matching TRBD2 (6 bases). V was pared by 3 bases and J by 4 bases, with 12 bases between. Germline V CDR1 and CDR2: SGHTA, FQGNSA. The CDR3 sequence is 14 residues long. The CDR3 DNA is TGTGCCAGCAGCTTGGCGGGGCCTGGAGAGACCCAGTACTTC. Translated: CASSLAGPGETQYF.

The chain employs TRBV27 and TRBJ2-5; D is undetermined. V dropped 5 bases and J dropped 5 bases, with 9 bases sitting between them. From germline, CDR1 is MNHEY and CDR2 SMNVEV (reference sequence). This CDR3 region has 12 residues. DNA for the CDR3: TGTGCCAGCAGTCCCCTCGGGGAGACCCAGTACTTC. Protein product: CASSPLGETQYF.

The table lists this clone with a few counts. J is TRBJ1-4 and V is TRBV30; a possible D gene is TRBD1 (6 bases). The CDR3 is 12 residues long. Between the trimmed V and J ends, which lost 1 base and 8 bases, there was a span of 8 bases. The germline CDR1 and CDR2 sequences are GTSNPN and SVGIG (reference sequence). CDR3 in DNA: TGTGCCTGGAGTGGACAGGAAGAAAAACTGTTTTTT. Amino acid sequence: CAWSGQEEKLFF. Supplemented by reference TRBV30 and TRBJ1-4, the full variable domain reads SQTIHQWPATLVQPVGSPLSLECTVEGTSNPNLYWYRQAAGRGLQLLFYSVGIGQISSEVPQNLSASRPQDRQFILSSKKLLLSDSGFYLCAWSGQEEKLFFGSGTQLSVL.

The chain has TRBV9 and TRBJ1-2; a weak D match, TRBD1 (6 bases). V was clipped by 0 bases and J by 7 bases, with 16 bases between them. From germline, CDR1 is SGDLS and CDR2 YYNGEE. The CDR3 has 15 residues. The DNA for the CDR3 is TGTGCCAGCAGCGTAGACCACAGGGTGGGCTCTGGCTACACCTTC. This translates into CASSVDHRVGSGYTF.

This rearrangement joins TRBV13 to TRBJ2-7; possible D gene TRBD1, 5 bases. Per germline, CDR1 PRHDT and CDR2 FYEKMQ (reference sequence). V lost 0 bases, J lost 3 bases, and 15 bases lay in between. This CDR3 spans 16 amino acids. This CDR3 is CASSLGTGGLNYEQYF. CDR3 nucleotides: TGTGCCAGCAGCTTAGGCACAGGTGGCCTAAACTACGAGCAGTACTTC. Supplemented by reference TRBV13 and TRBJ2-7, the full variable domain reads AAGVIQSPRHLIKEKRETATLKCYPIPRHDTVYWYQQGPGQDPQFLISFYEKMQSDKGSIPDRFSAQQFSDYHSELNMSSLELGDSALYFCASSLGTGGLNYEQYFGPGTRLTVT.